What follows are 26 T cell receptor beta chains derived from one specimen sequenced in a study of circulating and synovial CD4+ cells in juvenile arthritis. The repertoire was sequenced with immunoSEQ multiplex PCR; TCRdb's copy has only in-frame clones and lacks some. This sample carries about 33,000 clones, roughly 96% of them seen once, and the ten largest clones take approximately 0.16%. Sequenced material: CD4+ T cells from blood. These TCRs come from a human donor with juvenile idiopathic arthritis.

This chain joins TRBV2 and TRBJ1-6; 9 bases map to TRBD1. Trimming removed 4 bases from V and 8 bases from J; junction bases left unmatched: 3. CDR3 size: 14 residues. Germline values: CDR1 SNHLY, CDR2 FYNNEI. The CDR3 DNA reads TGTGCCAGCAGTGGGGACAGGGTAGATTCACCCCTCCACTTT. Protein: CASSGDRVDSPLHF.

This clone was recorded once. The chain is built from TRBV2 and TRBJ1-2, with D perhaps TRBD1 (5 bases). The CDR3 runs to 14 residues. The germline CDR1 and CDR2 sequences are SNHLY and FYNNEI. The V end lost 1 base, the J end lost 3 bases, and 9 bases lay between the germline ends. The CDR3 protein is CASSEGRGDYGYTF. The DNA for the CDR3 is TGTGCCAGCAGTGAAGGGAGGGGAGACTATGGCTACACCTTC.

J is TRBJ2-5 and V is TRBV28, with TRBD2 as a possible D gene (7 bases). With 2 bases removed from V and 6 bases from J, the gap between germline ends came to 13 bases. The CDR3 spans 14 residues. Germline V CDR1 and CDR2: MDHEN, SYDVKM. As DNA, the CDR3 is TGTGCCAGCAGTTTAGCGCGGGGGCAAAAGACCCAGTACTTC. As protein: CASSLARGQKTQYF. Using reference TRBV28 and TRBJ2-5 for the parts outside the CDR3, the full variable domain is DVKVTQSSRYLVKRTGEKVFLECVQDMDHENMFWYRQDPGLGLRLIYFSYDVKMKEKGDIPEGYSVSREKKERFSLILESASTNQTSMYLCASSLARGQKTQYFGPGTRLLVL.

The chain is built from TRBV5-1 and TRBJ2-7; D is ambiguous. CDR1 and CDR2 from the germline V gene are SGHRS and YFSETQ. V gave up 1 base and J gave up 5 bases, with 16 bases separating them. This CDR3 contains 15 residues. The CDR3 loop reads CASSLLTPLGDEQYF. CDR3 DNA: TGCGCCAGCAGCTTGCTAACTCCCCTTGGAGACGAGCAGTACTTC.

This chain links TRBV7-2 with TRBJ2-7; TRBD2 matches at 12 bases. The CDR3 runs 16 residues. Trimming took 4 bases from V and 6 from J; bases not matched to a gene: 10. Germline CDR1 and CDR2: SGHTA and FQGNSA. DNA for the CDR3: TGTGCCAGCAGCTACACCCCTAGCGGGGGGGACGGCGAGCAGTACTTC. This sequence encodes CASSYTPSGGDGEQYF.

The J gene is TRBJ1-4, the V gene TRBV7-9; D remains unclear. There are 15 residues in the CDR3. V was clipped by 7 bases and J by 0 bases, with 12 bases between them. Per the germline V gene, CDR1 is SEHNR and CDR2 is FQNEAQ (reference sequence). The DNA of the CDR3 is TGTGCCAGCACATCTGTGGGCGCAACTAATGAAAAACTGTTTTTT. This translates into CASTSVGATNEKLFF.

The genes are TRBV9 and TRBJ1-6; perhaps TRBD1 as D (5 bases). CDR1 is SGDLS, CDR2 YYNGEE, per germline. V lost 0 bases, J lost 7 bases, and 11 bases lay in between. The CDR3 is 15 residues long. The CDR3 here is CASSVGGDGNSPLHF. The CDR3 DNA follows: TGTGCCAGCAGCGTAGGGGGGGACGGAAATTCACCCCTCCACTTT.

V gene TRBV7-2 combines with J gene TRBJ1-2, with D hard to call. CDR1 and CDR2 (germline): SGHTA, FQGNSA. CDR3 length: 11 amino acids. V lost 5 bases, J lost 10 bases, and 11 bases lay in between. CDR3 in DNA: TGTGCCAGCAGCGCACAGACCGCCTACACCTTC. This gives the protein CASSAQTAYTF.

The chain couples TRBV28 to TRBJ1-2; TRBD1 matches at 9 bases. Germline-derived CDR1 and CDR2 are MDHEN and SYDVKM. The CDR3 length is 15 residues. Unmatched junction bases numbered 9, after V lost 6 bases and J lost 4 bases. CDR3 coding DNA: TGTGCCAGCAGGTCCGGGACAGGGCCTGGCTATGGCTACACCTTC. It is translated as CASRSGTGPGYGYTF.

The chain employs TRBV15 and TRBJ2-5; 7 positions match TRBD1. The ends lost 4 bases at V and 1 base at J; junction bases unmatched: 3. This CDR3 spans 14 amino acids. Germline values: CDR1 LNHNV, CDR2 YYDKDF (reference sequence). The CDR3 protein is CATSMGQFQETQYF. DNA of the CDR3: TGTGCCACCAGCATGGGACAGTTCCAAGAGACCCAGTACTTC.

The chain joins TRBV7-2 to TRBJ2-7; TRBD2 matches 10 bases. With V trimmed by 4 bases and J by 4 bases, 13 bases remained unmatched. Germline V CDR1 and CDR2: SGHTA, FQGNSA. There are 17 residues in the CDR3. Here the CDR3 DNA reads TGTGCCAGCAGCTGGGTAGCGGGGGGTCGAGAGTCGTACGAGCAGTACTTC. This translates into CASSWVAGGRESYEQYF.

This chain links TRBV7-8 with TRBJ2-7, with 8 bases matching TRBD1. This CDR3 region has 13 residues. The trim removed 2 bases at V and 6 bases at J, leaving 3 bases unmatched. From germline, CDR1 is SGHVS and CDR2 FQNEAQ. The CDR3 reads CASSLNRGSEQYF. CDR3 bases: TGTGCCAGCAGCTTAAACAGGGGGAGCGAGCAGTACTTC.

This clone has just one count. This rearrangement joins TRBV7-2 to TRBJ1-1; the D is unclear. The CDR3 has 14 residues. V lost 3 bases and J lost 1, with 9 bases in between. CDR1 and CDR2 (germline): SGHTA, FQGNSA. The CDR3 region has the DNA TGTGCCAGCAGCTTTCTGGCAAGGAACACTGAAGCTTTCTTT. Residues: CASSFLARNTEAFF.

This clone was detected once. CDR3 DNA sequence: TGTGCCAGCAGTTCGGCAGGGAACACTGAAGCTTTCTTT. This encodes CASSSAGNTEAFF. The chain carries TRBV28 and TRBJ1-1; no reliable D call. The CDR3 is 13 residues long. Looked up from germline, CDR1 is MDHEN and CDR2 is SYDVKM. Deletions cut 4 bases from V and 1 base from J, with 7 bases between.

As DNA, the CDR3 is TGCGCCAGCAGCCCCGGGAAGAACACTGAAGCTTTCTTT. Its translation is CASSPGKNTEAFF. The genes are TRBV4-3 and TRBJ1-1, with D unresolved. Germline CDR1 and CDR2: LGHNA and YSLEER. CDR3 length: 13 amino acids. Trimming left V 4 bases short and J 1 base short, with 7 bases between.

The gene calls are TRBV28 and TRBJ2-3; TRBD1 is a possible D gene (7 bases). Germline V gene sequence: CDR1 MDHEN, CDR2 SYDVKM. This CDR3 is 15 amino acids long. V was shortened by 7 bases and J by 14 bases, with 28 bases between the two germline ends. The CDR3 here is CASTDLEDARGERYF. The CDR3 region has the DNA TGTGCCAGCACTGATCTTGAAGACGCCAGGGGGGAAAGGTATTTT.

The chain employs TRBV20-1 and TRBJ1-1, with D uncertain. Germline CDR1 and CDR2: DFQATT and SNEGSKA (reference sequence). The CDR3 runs 11 residues. V shed 3 bases and J shed 10 bases, with 12 bases lying between them. CDR3 in amino acids: CSASEGPGAFF. As DNA, the CDR3 is TGCAGTGCTAGTGAGGGCCCGGGAGCTTTCTTT.

The rearrangement uses TRBV19 and TRBJ1-2, with D possibly TRBD1 on 5 matching bases. The ends were cut back, 5 bases at V and 8 bases at J, with 21 bases in the middle. In germline, CDR1 is LNHDA, CDR2 SQIVND (reference sequence). The length of the CDR3 is 15 residues. CDR3 bases: TGTGCCAGTAGTGAGAGTGGCAGGGTGGTATACGGCTACACCTTC. Translating it yields CASSESGRVVYGYTF.

The chain carries TRBV7-9 and TRBJ1-1; no definite D call. The germline V gene encodes CDR1 SEHNR and CDR2 FQNEAQ (reference sequence). V was cut by 3 bases and J by 0 bases, with 5 bases left in between. The CDR3 is 13 residues long. The CDR3 region is CASSFNMNTEAFF. Here the CDR3 DNA reads TGTGCCAGCAGCTTCAACATGAACACTGAAGCTTTCTTT.

V is TRBV4-3 and J is TRBJ2-3; D may be TRBD1 (6 bases). With 1 base removed from V and 3 bases from J, the gap between germline ends came to 14 bases. CDR1 and CDR2 from the germline V gene are LGHNA and YSLEER. This CDR3 is built from 16 residues. Here the CDR3 DNA reads TGCGCCAGCAGCCAAGCAGGGGCCGCCTGGACAGATACGCAGTATTTT. Encoded protein: CASSQAGAAWTDTQYF.

The sample holds one count of this clone. The genes are TRBV23-1 and TRBJ1-5; 8 bases are shared with TRBD1. TRBV23-1 is labeled an ORF, and its function is uncertain. The CDR3 contains 15 residues. Germline trimming cut 4 bases from V and 4 bases from J; bases unmatched to any gene: 6. CDR3 residues: CASSRFGQGNQPQHF. DNA of the CDR3: TGCGCCAGCAGTCGATTCGGACAGGGTAATCAGCCCCAGCATTTT.

Only one count was recorded for this clone. This chain joins TRBV7-2 and TRBJ2-3; 9 positions match TRBD1. CDR1 and CDR2 (germline): SGHTA, FQGNSA. The CDR3 is made up of 17 amino acids. V was clipped by 4 bases and J by 5 bases; unmatched bases: 13. The CDR3 is CASSSITGTGFVDTQYF. As DNA, the CDR3 is TGTGCCAGCAGCTCTATCACCGGGACAGGGTTTGTAGATACGCAGTATTTT.

The rearrangement links TRBV4-3 to TRBJ2-6; the match to TRBD1 covers 9 bases. The CDR3 has 14 amino acids. With 3 bases clipped from V and 8 bases from J, the junction kept 2 bases outside the gene matches. Germline values: CDR1 LGHNA, CDR2 YSLEER. The CDR3 nucleotides read TGCGCCAGCAGCCAGGACAGGGGACCCAACGTCCTGACTTTC. Its protein product is CASSQDRGPNVLTF.

This clone has only one observation. The chain couples TRBV27 to TRBJ1-2; D might be TRBD1 (6 bases). V lost 3 bases and J 8 bases, leaving 16 bases between the germline ends. The V gene's germline CDR1 is MNHEY and CDR2 SMNVEV (reference sequence). The CDR3 loop spans 14 amino acids. This CDR3 reads CASSFRTASGGYTF. DNA of the CDR3: TGTGCCAGCAGTTTTCGGACAGCCTCCGGGGGCTACACCTTC.

This clone came up once. V and J are TRBV7-9 and TRBJ2-3, with 10 nucleotides matching TRBD2. The CDR3 consists of 19 residues. The J segment lost 0 bases and the V segment lost 5 bases, leaving 14 bases of the junction unmatched. The germline gives CDR1 SEHNR, CDR2 FQNEAQ (reference sequence). DNA for the CDR3: TGTGCCAGCAGCATAGTAGCGGGAGGCCTAAACCCTAGCACAGATACGCAGTATTTT. Translating it yields CASSIVAGGLNPSTDTQYF.

V gene TRBV27 combines with J gene TRBJ1-1; 9 positions agree with TRBD1. The CDR3 extends over 15 amino acids. Per germline, CDR1 MNHEY and CDR2 SMNVEV (reference sequence). The J segment lost 7 bases and the V segment lost 5 bases, leaving 11 bases of the junction unmatched. CDR3 coding DNA: TGTGCCAGCAGTGTAGGACAGGGGTACACGATTGAAGCTTTCTTT. Translation: CASSVGQGYTIEAFF.